This TCR beta chain was observed in a study of blood T cell repertoires in COVID-19 (dated by TCRdb to the early 2020s). Some background on the complete study: Samples from collaborators originated in the United States, Italy and Spain and spanned both the acute and convalescent phases of COVID-19. The material from the prospective study consisted of cDNA or gDNA derived from T cells, B-cell-depleted T cells, or PBMCs. Subjects who had been exposed to COVID-19, were actively infected with it, or had recovered from it provided the deeply sampled blood TCRbeta repertoires that made up the dataset. A freely available public database, intended as a resource for researchers studying the immune response to SARS-CoV-2, is where the repertoires were released. Samples came from the ongoing ImmuneRACE study (first 160 participants) plus 1,254 subjects from 6 global collaborators. The sample metadata nearly always contained a de-identified subject ID, COVID-19 status, age in years and sex. Where available, HLA class I and class II types were obtained from metadata supplied by the sample provider rather than from assay-based typing.

TCRbeta CDR3 regions were amplified from genomic DNA using the immunoSEQ Assay, a bias-controlled multiplex PCR. The paper's data handling went like this. Within the assay, amplification of reference gene primers was used to estimate how many nucleated cells each sample contained. Sequence reads were collapsed and filtered to measure the absolute abundance of every unique TCRbeta CDR3 rearrangement. For each sample, productive Simpson clonality was calculated as the square root of Simpson's diversity index across productive rearrangements. TCRdb's version of the immuneACCESS table is confined to in-frame rearrangements and falls short of the full clone set. An unresolved V gene accounts for under half of the shortfall where checked; the remainder is of unknown origin. That table gives V, J and clone size, and the DNA gave D and trimming. This sample gives approximately 150,000 clones in total; about 79% of them show up just once. Approximately 14% of the sample goes to the ten largest clones.

Regarding this clone: Its specific antigen is unknown. There are no base qualities to consult, and no much larger clone falls within one base.

V sheds 4 bases and J sheds 2 bases, leaving 13 bases between their ends. Via the germline V gene, CDR1 is SGHRS and CDR2 YFSETQ. Its CDR3 holds 15 amino acids, cysteine through phenylalanine. The kept DNA is CDR3 alone, 45 bases in frame from the first base. In the prospective study, participants were about 18 to 100 years old, resided in approximately 25 geographic areas of the United States, and were enrolled through a virtual design. Cohort assignment in the prospective study relied on participant-reported clinical history from a screening survey and a study questionnaire. Recovered participants in ImmuneRACE Cohort 3 were defined as having two consecutive negative NP/OP PCR tests, clearance from a healthcare professional, or resolution of symptoms. Mobile phlebotomists in the prospective study collected whole blood, serum and a nasopharyngeal or oropharyngeal swab from every participant. Prospective study participants could optionally give additional blood draws and questionnaires over an approximately two-month period. Blood samples from the prospective study were shipped frozen or at room temperature prior to DNA extraction.

The research as a whole found: How much clinical and demographic metadata was included differed by source and by participant, and the metadata was provided uncurated.

This chain joins TRBV5-1 to TRBJ1-3; the D gene is perhaps TRBD1, from 6 matching bases. What was sequenced was PBMCs or T cells enriched from blood (not recorded which). This clonotype originated in a man aged 50 to 60 who had recovered from COVID-19. The DNA is TGCGCCAGCAGCCGCTCAGGGGTGACTGGAAACACCATATATTTT. This is translated as CASSRSGVTGNTIYF.